Included here is one T cell receptor (beta chain) sequence, with context. Antigen specificity is unknown. The sample is drawn from a study of T cell repertoires in cytomegalovirus infection. At the level of the study: Both a matching HLA type and CMV infection were indicated by public TCR beta signatures.

V was pared by 4 bases and J by 8 bases, with 20 bases between. Germline V gene lookup returns CDR1 MNHEY and CDR2 SMNVEV (reference sequence). This CDR3 comprises 15 residues. TCRdb itself ran the reads through MiXCR, one entry per CDR3 protein. Here the sample spans about 920,000 distinct CDR3 sequences, 31% being singletons. Sequenced here: cultured CD8+ T cells from PBMCs, sampled from culture after CMV antigen stimulation. This TCR derives from a human donor in good health (CMV status not recorded). Some clones in this sample may be carry-over from other donors' samples. The rearrangement joins TRBV27 to TRBJ1-2, with D possibly matching TRBD1 (6 bases). The DNA for the CDR3 is TGTGCCAGCAGTTCCTCCTTTGACAGGTTCTCCGGCTACACCTTC. Its protein product is CASSSSFDRFSGYTF.